The T cell receptor (beta chain) under discussion was sequenced for a study of blood T cell repertoires in COVID-19. Study in general: Researchers got acute and convalescent COVID-19 samples from the United States, Italy and Spain. From T cells, B-cell-depleted T cells, or PBMCs came the material, which was cDNA or gDNA.

As originally analysed: Nucleated cell number was recorded as an estimate derived from reference gene primer amplification. The table came from immunoSEQ multiplex PCR; TCRdb's copy has only in-frame clones and leaves some out. The V and J calls and clone size were taken over from that table, and D and trimming were inferred from the DNA. The sample includes 200,000 to 300,000 clones, around 83% of them seen just once. The CDR3 runs 15 residues. V gave up 7 bases and J gave up 2 bases; unmatched junction bases: 10. CDR1 is LNHDA, CDR2 SQIVND, per germline (reference sequence). The sequence derives from a middle-aged man who had recovered from COVID-19. The chain is built from TRBV19 and TRBJ1-1; 7 nucleotides align to TRBD1. Sample: peripheral blood. The CDR3 protein is CASTTGAVTNTEAFF. CDR3 coding DNA: TGTGCCAGTACAACAGGGGCTGTCACCAACACTGAAGCTTTCTTT.